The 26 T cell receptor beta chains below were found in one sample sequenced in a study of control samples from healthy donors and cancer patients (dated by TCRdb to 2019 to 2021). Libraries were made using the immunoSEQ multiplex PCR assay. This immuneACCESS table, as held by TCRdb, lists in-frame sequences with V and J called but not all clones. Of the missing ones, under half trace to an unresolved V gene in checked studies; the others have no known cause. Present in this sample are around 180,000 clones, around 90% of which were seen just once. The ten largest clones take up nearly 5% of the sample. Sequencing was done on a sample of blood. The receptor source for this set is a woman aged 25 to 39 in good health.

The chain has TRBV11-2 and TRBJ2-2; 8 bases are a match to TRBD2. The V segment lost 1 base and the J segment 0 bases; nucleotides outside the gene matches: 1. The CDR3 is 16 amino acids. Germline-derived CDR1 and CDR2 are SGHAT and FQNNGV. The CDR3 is CASSLGLATNTGELFF. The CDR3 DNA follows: TGTGCCAGCAGCTTAGGACTAGCGACGAACACCGGGGAGCTGTTTTTT.

CDR3: CASSPNRQSMNTEAFF. For the CDR3, the DNA is TGTGCCAGCAGCCCTAATAGACAGAGTATGAACACTGAAGCTTTCTTT. This chain uses TRBV7-8 with TRBJ1-1, with a weak D call TRBD1 (5 bases). The ends were cut back, 5 bases at V and 0 bases at J, with 16 bases in the middle. The CDR3 contains 16 residues. The germline CDR1 and CDR2 sequences are SGHVS and FQNEAQ.

In DNA, the CDR3 is TGTGCCAGCAGTTACTCGACAACTGGACAGCCCCAGCATTTT. This translates into CASSYSTTGQPQHF. The chain carries TRBV6-2 or TRBV6-3 and TRBJ1-5; D gene uncertain. V gave up 0 bases and J gave up 7 bases, with 10 bases separating them. Per the germline V gene, CDR1 is MNHEY and CDR2 is SVGEGT. CDR3 length: 14 residues.

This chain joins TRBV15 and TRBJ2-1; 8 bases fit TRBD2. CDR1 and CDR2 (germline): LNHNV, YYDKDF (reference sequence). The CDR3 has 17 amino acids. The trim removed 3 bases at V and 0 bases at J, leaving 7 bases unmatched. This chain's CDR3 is CATSSGISGSSYNEQFF. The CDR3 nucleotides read TGTGCCACCAGCAGTGGGATAAGCGGGAGCTCCTACAATGAGCAGTTCTTC.

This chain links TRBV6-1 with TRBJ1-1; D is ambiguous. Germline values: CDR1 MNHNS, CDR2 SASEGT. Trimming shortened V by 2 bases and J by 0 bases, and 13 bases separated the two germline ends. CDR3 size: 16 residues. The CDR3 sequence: CASSELLHLMNTEAFF. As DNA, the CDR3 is TGTGCCAGCAGTGAATTACTCCACCTGATGAACACTGAAGCTTTCTTT.

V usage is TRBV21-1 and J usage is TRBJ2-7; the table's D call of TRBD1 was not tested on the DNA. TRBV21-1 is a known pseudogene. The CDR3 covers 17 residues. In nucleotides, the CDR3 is TGTGCCAGCAGCAAAGGAGGCCAGGGGGAACCGTGCTACGAGCAGTACGTC. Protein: CASSKGGQGEPCYEQYV.

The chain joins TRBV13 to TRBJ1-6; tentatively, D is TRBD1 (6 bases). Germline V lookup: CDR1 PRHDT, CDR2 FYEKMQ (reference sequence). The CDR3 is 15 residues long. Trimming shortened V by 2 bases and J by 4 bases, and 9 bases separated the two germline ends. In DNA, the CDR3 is TGTGCCAGCAGCTTATCAACAGGGTATAATTCACCCCTCCACTTT. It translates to CASSLSTGYNSPLHF.

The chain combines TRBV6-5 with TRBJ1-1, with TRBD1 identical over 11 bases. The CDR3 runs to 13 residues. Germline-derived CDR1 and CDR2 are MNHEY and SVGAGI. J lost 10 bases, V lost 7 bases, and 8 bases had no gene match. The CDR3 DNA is TGTGCCAGCACAGGACAGGGGGCGCGGGGAGCTTTCTTT. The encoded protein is CASTGQGARGAFF.

The CDR3 coding sequence is TGTGCCAGCAGCCTCGGACAGGGAGTTACAGATACGCAGTATTTT. It encodes CASSLGQGVTDTQYF. The J gene is TRBJ2-3, the V gene TRBV11-2, with 8 bases fitting TRBD1. CDR3 length: 15 residues. CDR1 is SGHAT, CDR2 FQNNGV, per germline. Germline trimming cut 5 bases from V and 3 bases from J; bases unmatched to any gene: 7.

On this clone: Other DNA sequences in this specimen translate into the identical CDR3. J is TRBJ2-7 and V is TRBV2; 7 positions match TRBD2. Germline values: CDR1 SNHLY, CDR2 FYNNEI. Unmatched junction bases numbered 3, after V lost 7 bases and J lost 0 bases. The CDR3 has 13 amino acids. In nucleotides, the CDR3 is TGTGCCAGCATGGGACTAACCTCCTACGAGCAGTACTTC. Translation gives CASMGLTSYEQYF.

CDR3 in amino acids: CASSLAGGSTGELFF. The CDR3 nucleotides read TGCGCCAGCAGCTTGGCCGGGGGATCCACCGGGGAGCTGTTTTTT. The rearrangement uses TRBV5-1 and TRBJ2-2; possibly TRBD2 for D (6 bases). Trimming shortened V by 0 bases and J by 4 bases, and 10 bases separated the two germline ends. The germline V gene has CDR1 SGHRS and CDR2 YFSETQ. This CDR3 contains 15 residues.

The CDR3 is CASSLDGVSSYNEQFF. The CDR3 DNA follows: TGCGCCAGCAGCTTAGACGGGGTTAGCTCCTACAATGAGCAGTTCTTC. The rearrangement joins TRBV5-1 to TRBJ2-1, with D possibly being TRBD2 (5 bases). Germline V lookup: CDR1 SGHRS, CDR2 YFSETQ. The CDR3 totals 16 residues. Trimming cost V 2 bases and J 0 bases, with 12 bases left between them. Supplemented by reference TRBV5-1 and TRBJ2-1, the full variable domain reads KAGVTQTPRYLIKTRGQQVTLSCSPISGHRSVSWYQQTPGQGLQFLFEYFSETQRNKGNFPGRFSGRQFSNSRSEMNVSTLELGDSALYLCASSLDGVSSYNEQFFGPGTRLTVL.

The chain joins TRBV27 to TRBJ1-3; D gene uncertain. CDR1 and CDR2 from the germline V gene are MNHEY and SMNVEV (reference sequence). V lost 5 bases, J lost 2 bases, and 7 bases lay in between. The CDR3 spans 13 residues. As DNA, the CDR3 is TGTGCCAGCAGTCGGGCTACTGGAAACACCATATATTTT. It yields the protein CASSRATGNTIYF.

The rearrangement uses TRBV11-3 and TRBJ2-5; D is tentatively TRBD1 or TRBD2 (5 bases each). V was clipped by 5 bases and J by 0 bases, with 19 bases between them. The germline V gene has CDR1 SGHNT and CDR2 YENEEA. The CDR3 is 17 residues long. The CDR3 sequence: CASSGRDPAPDQETQYF. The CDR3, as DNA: TGTGCCAGCAGCGGCCGGGACCCAGCCCCTGACCAAGAGACCCAGTACTTC.

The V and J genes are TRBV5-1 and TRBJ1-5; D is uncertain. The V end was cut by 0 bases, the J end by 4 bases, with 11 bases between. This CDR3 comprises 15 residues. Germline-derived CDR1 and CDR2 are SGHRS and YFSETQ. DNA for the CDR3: TGCGCCAGCAGCTTGGATTCAGGAGGGAATCAGCCCCAGCATTTT. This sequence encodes CASSLDSGGNQPQHF. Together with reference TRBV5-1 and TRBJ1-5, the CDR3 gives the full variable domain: KAGVTQTPRYLIKTRGQQVTLSCSPISGHRSVSWYQQTPGQGLQFLFEYFSETQRNKGNFPGRFSGRQFSNSRSEMNVSTLELGDSALYLCASSLDSGGNQPQHFGDGTRLSIL.

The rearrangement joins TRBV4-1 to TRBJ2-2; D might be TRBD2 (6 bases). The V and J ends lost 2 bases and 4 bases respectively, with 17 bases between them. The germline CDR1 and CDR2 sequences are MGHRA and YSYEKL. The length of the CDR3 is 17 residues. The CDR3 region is CASSQSTTGLPTGELFF. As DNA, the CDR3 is TGCGCCAGCAGCCAAAGCACTACGGGACTTCCCACCGGGGAGCTGTTTTTT.

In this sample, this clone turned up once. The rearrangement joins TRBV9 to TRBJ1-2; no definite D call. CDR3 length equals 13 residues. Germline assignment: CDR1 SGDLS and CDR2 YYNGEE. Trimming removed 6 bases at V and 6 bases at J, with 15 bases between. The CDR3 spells CASTPGLRDGYTF. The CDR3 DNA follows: TGTGCCAGCACGCCAGGCCTAAGGGATGGCTACACCTTC.

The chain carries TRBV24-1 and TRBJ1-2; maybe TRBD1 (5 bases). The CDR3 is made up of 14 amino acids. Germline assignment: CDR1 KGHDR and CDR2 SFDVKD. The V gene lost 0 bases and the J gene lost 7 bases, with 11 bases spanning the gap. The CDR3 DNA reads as TGTGCCACCAGTGATTTGGGAAAGGGACGTGGCTACACCTTC. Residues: CATSDLGKGRGYTF.

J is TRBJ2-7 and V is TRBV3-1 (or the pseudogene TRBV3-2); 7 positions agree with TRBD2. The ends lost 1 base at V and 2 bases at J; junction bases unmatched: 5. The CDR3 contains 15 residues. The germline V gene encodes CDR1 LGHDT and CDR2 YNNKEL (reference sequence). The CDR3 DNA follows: TGTGCCAGCAGCCAAGGTCGTGCGGGGGCCTACGAGCAGTACTTC. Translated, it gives CASSQGRAGAYEQYF.

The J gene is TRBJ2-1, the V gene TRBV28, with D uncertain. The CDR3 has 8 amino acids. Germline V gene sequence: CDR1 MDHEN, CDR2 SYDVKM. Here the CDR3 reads CVAGEQFF. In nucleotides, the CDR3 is TGTGTCGCTGGAGAGCAGTTCTTC.

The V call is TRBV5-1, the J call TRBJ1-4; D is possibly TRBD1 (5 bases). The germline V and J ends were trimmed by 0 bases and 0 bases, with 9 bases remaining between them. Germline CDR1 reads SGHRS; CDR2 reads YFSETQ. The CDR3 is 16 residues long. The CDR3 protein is CASSLADSTTNEKLFF. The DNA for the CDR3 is TGCGCCAGCAGCTTGGCAGACAGCACAACTAATGAAAAACTGTTTTTT.

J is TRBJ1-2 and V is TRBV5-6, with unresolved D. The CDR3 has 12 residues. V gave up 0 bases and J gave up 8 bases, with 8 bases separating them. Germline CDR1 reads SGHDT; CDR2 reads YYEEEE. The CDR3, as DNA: TGTGCCAGCAGCTTGGATGGCCCAGGCTACACCTTC. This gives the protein CASSLDGPGYTF.

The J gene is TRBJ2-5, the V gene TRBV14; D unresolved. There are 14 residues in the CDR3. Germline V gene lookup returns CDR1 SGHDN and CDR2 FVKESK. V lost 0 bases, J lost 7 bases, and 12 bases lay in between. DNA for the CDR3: TGTGCCAGCAGCCAAGAAGCCTTAAGAGGGACCCAGTACTTC. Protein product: CASSQEALRGTQYF.

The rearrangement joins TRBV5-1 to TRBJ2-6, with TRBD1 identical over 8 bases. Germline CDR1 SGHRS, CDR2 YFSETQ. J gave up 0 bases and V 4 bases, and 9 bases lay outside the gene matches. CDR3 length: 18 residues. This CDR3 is CASSVRQGHFSGANVLTF. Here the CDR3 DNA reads TGCGCCAGCAGCGTCCGACAGGGGCATTTCTCTGGGGCCAACGTCCTGACTTTC.

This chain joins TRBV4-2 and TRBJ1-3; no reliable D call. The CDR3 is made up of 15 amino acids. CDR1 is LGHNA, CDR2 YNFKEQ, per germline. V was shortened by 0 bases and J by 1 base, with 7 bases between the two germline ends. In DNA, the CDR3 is TGTGCCAGCAGCCAAGAAGTGGGATCTGGAAACACCATATATTTT. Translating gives CASSQEVGSGNTIYF.

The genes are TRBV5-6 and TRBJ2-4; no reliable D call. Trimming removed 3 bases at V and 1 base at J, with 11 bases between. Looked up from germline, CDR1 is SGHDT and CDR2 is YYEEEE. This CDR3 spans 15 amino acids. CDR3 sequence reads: CASSWTPGAKNIQYF. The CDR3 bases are TGTGCCAGCAGCTGGACGCCTGGGGCCAAAAACATTCAGTACTTC.